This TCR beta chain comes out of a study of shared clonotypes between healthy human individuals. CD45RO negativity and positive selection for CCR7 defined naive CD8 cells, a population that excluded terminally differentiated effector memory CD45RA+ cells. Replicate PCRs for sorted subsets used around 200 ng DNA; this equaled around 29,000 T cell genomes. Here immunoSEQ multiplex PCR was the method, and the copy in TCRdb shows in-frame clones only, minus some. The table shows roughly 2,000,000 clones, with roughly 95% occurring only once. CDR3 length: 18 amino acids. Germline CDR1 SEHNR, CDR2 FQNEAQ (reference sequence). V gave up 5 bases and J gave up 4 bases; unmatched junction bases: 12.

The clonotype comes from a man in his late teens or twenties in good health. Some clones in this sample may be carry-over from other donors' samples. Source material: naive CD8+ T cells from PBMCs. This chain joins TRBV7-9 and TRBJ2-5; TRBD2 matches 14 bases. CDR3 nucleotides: TGTGCCAGCAGCCGGCGGACTAGCGGGGGGATCCTATTAGAGACCCAGTACTTC. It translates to CASSRRTSGGILLETQYF. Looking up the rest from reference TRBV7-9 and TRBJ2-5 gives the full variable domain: DTGVSQNPRHKITKRGQNVTFRCDPISEHNRLYWYRQTLGQGPEFLTYFQNEAQLEKSRLLSDRFSAERPKGSFSTLEIQRTEQGDSAMYLCASSRRTSGGILLETQYFGPGTRLLVL.